This is a list of T cell receptor beta chains from one sample in a study of CD8+CD57+ T cells in acquired aplastic anemia. TCRdb reanalysed the reads using MiXCR and keeps one entry per CDR3 protein. The table records around 170,000 distinct CDR3 sequences, 55% to 80% of them present only once. The sample was sorted CD4+, CD8+, or CD8+CD57+ T cells (not recorded which) from PBMCs. The receptors stem from a human donor in good health. Each CDR3 is given with its conserved first and last residue. D genes are given only for firm matches. Size is omitted from some rows. Given values are once, few, many or a class for expanded clones.

d_call | clone_size | j_call | cdr3_length | v_call | cdr3_aa | cdr3_nt
NA | many | TRBJ2-7 | 16 | TRBV6-5 | CASSSRIRHEPYEQYF | TGTGCCAGCAGTTCCCGGATTCGACATGAACCCTACGAGCAGTACTTC
NA | NA | TRBJ2-3 | 14 | TRBV19 | CASSIGQLTDTQYF | TGTGCCAGTAGTATCGGACAGCTCACAGATACGCAGTATTTT
NA | NA | TRBJ2-7 | 14 | TRBV12-3/TRBV12-4 | CASSLGGQGQEQYF | TGTGCCAGCAGTTTAGGAGGTCAGGGGCAAGAGCAGTACTTC
NA | once | TRBJ2-1 | 14 | TRBV7-8 | CASSLGREANEQFF | TGTGCCAGCAGCTTAGGGAGGGAGGCAAATGAGCAGTTCTTC
NA | many | TRBJ2-7 | 16 | TRBV4-1 | CASSQGATGSVYEQYF | TGCGCCAGCAGCCAAGGTGCGACAGGTAGTGTCTACGAGCAGTACTTC
TRBD1 | NA | TRBJ2-5 | 14 | TRBV5-1 | CASSLTGGLETQYF | TGCGCCAGCAGCTTGACAGGGGGCTTGGAGACCCAGTACTTC
TRBD2 | NA | TRBJ2-1 | 16 | TRBV19 | CASRHTGTSGTDEQFF | TGTGCCAGTAGGCATACCGGGACTAGCGGGACGGATGAGCAGTTCTTC
NA | NA | TRBJ2-3 | 12 | TRBV5-1 | CASSLELAGLYF | TGTGCCAGCAGCTTAGAACTAGCTGGGTTGTATTTT
TRBD2 | NA | TRBJ2-5 | 16 | TRBV11-2 | CASSHRPAGVDETQYF | TGTGCCAGCAGCCATCGTCCAGCGGGAGTCGATGAGACCCAGTACTTC
TRBD1 | NA | TRBJ1-2 | 19 | TRBV19 | CASSIDDIVWTGGDYGYTF | TGTGCCAGTAGTATAGACGACATCGTATGGACAGGGGGCGACTATGGCTACACCTTC
NA | NA | TRBJ2-3 | 13 | TRBV7-2 | CASSSLTRDAQYF | TGTGCCAGCAGCTCCCTAACTAGGGATGCGCAGTATTTT
NA | NA | TRBJ2-7 | 15 | TRBV25-1 | CASSERVGFTYEQYF | TGTGCCAGCAGTGAAAGAGTTGGCTTCACCTACGAGCAGTACTTC
NA | once | TRBJ1-5 | 13 | TRBV6-2/TRBV6-3 | CASQPRIDQPQHF | TGTGCCAGTCAACCTCGTATCGATCAGCCCCAGCATTTT
TRBD2 | NA | TRBJ2-7 | 14 | TRBV7-2 | CASSLLGRAGERYF | TGTGCCAGCAGCTTACTCGGGCGGGCGGGGGAGCGGTACTTC
TRBD2 | many | TRBJ2-3 | 18 | TRBV7-3 | CASSLNVFGGTHTDTQYF | TGTGCCAGCAGCTTAAATGTTTTCGGGGGGACCCACACAGATACGCAGTATTTT
NA | NA | TRBJ1-5 | 13 | TRBV7-9 | CASSSPGGGTQHF | TGTGCCAGCAGCTCTCCAGGTGGAGGTACGCAGCATTTT
NA | few | TRBJ2-2 | 12 | TRBV2 | CASLHDTGELFF | TGTGCCAGCCTCCATGACACCGGGGAGCTGTTTTTT
NA | NA | TRBJ2-7 | 12 | TRBV4-2 | CASSQVLGEQYF | TGTGCCAGCAGCCAGGTCCTTGGTGAGCAGTACTTC
NA | NA | TRBJ2-7 | 14 | TRBV11-1 | CASSLAGIIGEQYF | TGTGCCAGCAGCTTAGCGGGTATCATAGGCGAGCAGTACTTC
NA | NA | TRBJ1-5 | 17 | TRBV19 | CASTGQSGTNSNQPQHF | TGTGCCAGTACCGGACAGTCGGGTACTAATAGCAATCAGCCCCAGCATTTT
NA | NA | TRBJ1-5 | 12 | TRBV19 | CASSLGSQPQHF | TGTGCCAGTAGTTTGGGGAGTCAGCCCCAGCATTTT
NA | few | TRBJ2-4 | 15 | TRBV3-1 | CASSHEGAAKNIQYF | TGTGCCAGCAGCCATGAAGGGGCCGCCAAAAACATTCAGTACTTC
TRBD2 | NA | TRBJ2-1 | 14 | TRBV5-1 | CASSLTSGGIEQFF | TGCGCCAGCAGCTTGACTAGCGGGGGAATTGAGCAGTTCTTC
NA | few | TRBJ1-1 | 14 | TRBV29-1 | CSVGSGGPNTEAFF | TGCAGCGTTGGGTCCGGCGGGCCGAACACTGAAGCTTTCTTT
NA | NA | TRBJ1-2 | 16 | TRBV10-3 | CAISESTYAENYGYTF | TGTGCCATCAGTGAGTCGACATATGCAGAGAACTATGGCTACACCTTC
TRBD1 | many | TRBJ1-6 | 16 | TRBV6-5 | CASRDDADREYSPLHF | TGTGCCAGCAGAGACGACGCGGACAGGGAGTATTCACCCCTCCACTTT
TRBD2 | many | TRBJ2-3 | 16 | TRBV9 | CASSVETSGTHDTQYF | TGTGCCAGCAGCGTTGAGACTAGCGGGACCCATGATACGCAGTATTTT
NA | NA | TRBJ2-3 | 14 | TRBV10-3 | CAITGTLPTDTQYF | TGTGCCATCACCGGGACTTTGCCCACAGATACGCAGTATTTT
NA | NA | TRBJ1-5 | 13 | TRBV7-2 | CASSIDGNQPQHF | TGTGCCAGCAGTATTGATGGCAATCAGCCCCAGCATTTT
NA | NA | TRBJ2-7 | 13 | TRBV7-3 | CASSQLRIDQQYF | TGTGCCAGCAGCCAACTCAGGATCGACCAGCAGTACTTC
NA | many | TRBJ2-7 | 15 | TRBV7-2 | CASSLEAPRPYEQYF | TGTGCCAGCAGCTTGGAGGCCCCCCGCCCTTACGAGCAGTACTTC
NA | NA | TRBJ1-2 | 9 | TRBV20-1 | CSATSTYAF | TGCAGTGCCACTTCGACCTACGCCTTC
NA | NA | TRBJ1-1 | 17 | TRBV24-1 | CATSDERGRVRDTEAFF | TGTGCCACCAGTGATGAAAGGGGACGGGTGCGGGACACTGAAGCTTTCTTT
NA | many | TRBJ2-7 | 13 | TRBV4-1 | CASSHRDSYEQYF | TGCGCCAGCAGCCACCGGGACTCCTACGAGCAGTACTTC
TRBD2 | NA | TRBJ2-7 | 18 | TRBV9 | CASSPTSGGATSSYEQYF | TGTGCCAGCAGCCCAACTAGCGGGGGGGCCACCAGCTCCTACGAGCAGTACTTC